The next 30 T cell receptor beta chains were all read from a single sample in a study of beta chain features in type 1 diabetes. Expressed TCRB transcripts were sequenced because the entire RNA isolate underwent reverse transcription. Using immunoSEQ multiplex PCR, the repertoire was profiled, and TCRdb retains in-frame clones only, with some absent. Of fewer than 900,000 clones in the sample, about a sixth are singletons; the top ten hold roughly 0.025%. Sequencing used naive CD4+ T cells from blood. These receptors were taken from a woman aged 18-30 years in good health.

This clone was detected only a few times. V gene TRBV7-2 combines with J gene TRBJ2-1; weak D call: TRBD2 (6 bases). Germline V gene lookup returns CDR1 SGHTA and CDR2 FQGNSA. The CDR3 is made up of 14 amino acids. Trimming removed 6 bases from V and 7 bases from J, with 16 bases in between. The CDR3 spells CASRRPGLWNEQFF. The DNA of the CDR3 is TGTGCCAGCAGACGTCCGGGACTCTGGAATGAGCAGTTCTTC.

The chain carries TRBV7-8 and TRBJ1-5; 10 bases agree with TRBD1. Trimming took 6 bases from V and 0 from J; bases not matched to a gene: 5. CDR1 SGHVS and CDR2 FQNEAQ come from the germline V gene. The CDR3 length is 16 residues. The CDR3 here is CASRPDRGLSNQPQHF. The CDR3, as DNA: TGTGCCAGCAGACCTGACAGGGGGCTTAGCAATCAGCCCCAGCATTTT.

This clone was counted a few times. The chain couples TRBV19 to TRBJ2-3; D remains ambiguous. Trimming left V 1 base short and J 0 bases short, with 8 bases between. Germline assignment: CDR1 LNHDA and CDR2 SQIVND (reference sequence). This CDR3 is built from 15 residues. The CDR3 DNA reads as TGTGCCAGTAGTATAGGAGCGTCTAGCACAGATACGCAGTATTTT. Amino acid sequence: CASSIGASSTDTQYF. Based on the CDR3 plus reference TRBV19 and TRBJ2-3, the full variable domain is DGGITQSPKYLFRKEGQNVTLSCEQNLNHDAMYWYRQDPGQGLRLIYYSQIVNDFQKGDIAEGYSVSREKKESFPLTVTSAQKNPTAFYLCASSIGASSTDTQYFGPGTRLTVL.

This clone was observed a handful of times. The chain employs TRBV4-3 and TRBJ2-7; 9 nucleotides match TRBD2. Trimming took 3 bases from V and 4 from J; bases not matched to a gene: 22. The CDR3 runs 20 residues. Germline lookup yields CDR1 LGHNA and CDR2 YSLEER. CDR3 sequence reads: CASSQEMIGSGRIGAYEQYF. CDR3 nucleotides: TGCGCCAGCAGCCAGGAAATGATCGGAAGCGGGAGGATCGGGGCTTACGAGCAGTACTTC.

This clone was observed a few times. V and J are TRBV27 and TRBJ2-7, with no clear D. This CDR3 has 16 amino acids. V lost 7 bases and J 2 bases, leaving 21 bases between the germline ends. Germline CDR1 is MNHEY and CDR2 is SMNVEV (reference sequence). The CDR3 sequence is CASTPSGVLDPYEQYF. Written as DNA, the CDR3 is TGTGCCAGCACCCCTAGTGGGGTCTTGGATCCCTACGAGCAGTACTTC.

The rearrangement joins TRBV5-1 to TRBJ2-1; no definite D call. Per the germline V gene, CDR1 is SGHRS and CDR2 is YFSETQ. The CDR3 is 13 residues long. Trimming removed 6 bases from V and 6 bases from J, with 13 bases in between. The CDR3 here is CASTWGSINEQFF. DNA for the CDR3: TGCGCCAGCACCTGGGGATCCATCAATGAGCAGTTCTTC.

The CDR3 sequence: CASSPQRSNQPQHF. DNA of the CDR3: TGTGCCAGCAGCCCTCAGCGAAGCAATCAGCCCCAGCATTTT. V is TRBV7-8 and J is TRBJ1-5; D is undetermined. The CDR3 is 14 amino acids. Trimming shortened V by 5 bases and J by 1 base, and 9 bases separated the two germline ends. Germline-derived CDR1 and CDR2 are SGHVS and FQNEAQ.

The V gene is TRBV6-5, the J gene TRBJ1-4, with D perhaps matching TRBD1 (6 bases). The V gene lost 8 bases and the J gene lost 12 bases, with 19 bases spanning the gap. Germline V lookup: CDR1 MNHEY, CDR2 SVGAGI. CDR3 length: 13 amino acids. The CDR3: CASGLSVRGELFF. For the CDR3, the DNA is TGTGCCAGCGGACTCAGTGTGAGGGGGGAACTGTTTTTT.

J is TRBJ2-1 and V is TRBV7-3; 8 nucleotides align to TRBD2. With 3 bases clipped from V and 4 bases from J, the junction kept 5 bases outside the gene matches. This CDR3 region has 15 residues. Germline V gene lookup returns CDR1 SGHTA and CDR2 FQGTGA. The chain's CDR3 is CASSFRSGAYNEQFF. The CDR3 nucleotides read TGTGCCAGCAGCTTCCGTAGCGGGGCTTACAATGAGCAGTTCTTC.

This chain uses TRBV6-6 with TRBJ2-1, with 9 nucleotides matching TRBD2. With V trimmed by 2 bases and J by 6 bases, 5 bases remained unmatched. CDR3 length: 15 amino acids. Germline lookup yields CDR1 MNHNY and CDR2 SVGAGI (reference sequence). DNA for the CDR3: TGTGCCAGCAGTTACGGTGGACTAGCGTCCAATGAGCAGTTCTTC. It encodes CASSYGGLASNEQFF.

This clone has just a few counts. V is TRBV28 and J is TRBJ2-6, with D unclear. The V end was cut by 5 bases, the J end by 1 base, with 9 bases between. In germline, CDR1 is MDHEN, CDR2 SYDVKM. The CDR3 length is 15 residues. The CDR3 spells CASSTWGSGANVLTF. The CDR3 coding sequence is TGTGCCAGCAGTACCTGGGGATCTGGGGCCAACGTCCTGACTTTC. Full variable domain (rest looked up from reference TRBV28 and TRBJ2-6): DVKVTQSSRYLVKRTGEKVFLECVQDMDHENMFWYRQDPGLGLRLIYFSYDVKMKEKGDIPEGYSVSREKKERFSLILESASTNQTSMYLCASSTWGSGANVLTFGAGSRLTVL.

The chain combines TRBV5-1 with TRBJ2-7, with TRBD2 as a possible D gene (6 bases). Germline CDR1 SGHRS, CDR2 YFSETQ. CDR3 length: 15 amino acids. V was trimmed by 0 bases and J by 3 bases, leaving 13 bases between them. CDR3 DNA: TGCGCCAGCAGCTTGGTGGTAGCGGAGCACTACGAGCAGTACTTC. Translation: CASSLVVAEHYEQYF.

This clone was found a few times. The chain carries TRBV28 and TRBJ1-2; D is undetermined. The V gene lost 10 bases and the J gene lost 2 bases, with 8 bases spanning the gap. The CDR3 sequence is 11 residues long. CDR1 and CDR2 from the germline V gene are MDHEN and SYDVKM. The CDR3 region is CANRGNYGYTF. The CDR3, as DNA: TGTGCCAACCGAGGGAACTATGGCTACACCTTC.

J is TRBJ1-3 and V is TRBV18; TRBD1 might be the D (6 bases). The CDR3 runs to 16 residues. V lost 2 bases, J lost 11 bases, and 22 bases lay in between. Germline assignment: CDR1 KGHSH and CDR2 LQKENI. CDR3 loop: CASSPTSHLGWTAIYF. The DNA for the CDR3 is TGTGCCAGCTCACCAACGTCACACCTTGGATGGACAGCCATATATTTT.

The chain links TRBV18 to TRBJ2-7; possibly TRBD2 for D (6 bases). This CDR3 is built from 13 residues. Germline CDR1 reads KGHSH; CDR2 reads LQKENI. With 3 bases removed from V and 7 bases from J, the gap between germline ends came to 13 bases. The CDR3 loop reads CASSPLAEGEQYF. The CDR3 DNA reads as TGTGCCAGCTCACCTCTCGCGGAGGGTGAGCAGTACTTC.

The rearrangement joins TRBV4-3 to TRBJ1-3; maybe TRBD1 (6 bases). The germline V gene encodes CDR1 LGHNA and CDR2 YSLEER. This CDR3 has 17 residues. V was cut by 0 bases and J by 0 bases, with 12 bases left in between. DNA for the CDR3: TGCGCCAGCAGCCAAGATCGGGGGGCCAGCTCTGGAAACACCATATATTTT. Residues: CASSQDRGASSGNTIYF.

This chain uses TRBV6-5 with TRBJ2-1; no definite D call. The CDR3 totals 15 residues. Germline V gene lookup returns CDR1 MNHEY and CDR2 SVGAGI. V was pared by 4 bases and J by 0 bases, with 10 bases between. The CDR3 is CASSFRARSYNEQFF. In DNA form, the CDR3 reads TGTGCCAGCAGTTTTCGGGCGCGCTCCTACAATGAGCAGTTCTTC.

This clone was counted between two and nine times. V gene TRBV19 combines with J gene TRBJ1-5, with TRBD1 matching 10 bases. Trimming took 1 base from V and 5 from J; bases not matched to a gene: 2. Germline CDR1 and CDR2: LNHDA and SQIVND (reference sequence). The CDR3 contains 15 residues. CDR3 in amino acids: CASSIAGQGHQPQHF. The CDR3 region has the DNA TGTGCCAGTAGTATAGCGGGACAGGGGCATCAGCCCCAGCATTTT. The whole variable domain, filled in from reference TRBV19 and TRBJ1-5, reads DGGITQSPKYLFRKEGQNVTLSCEQNLNHDAMYWYRQDPGQGLRLIYYSQIVNDFQKGDIAEGYSVSREKKESFPLTVTSAQKNPTAFYLCASSIAGQGHQPQHFGDGTRLSIL.

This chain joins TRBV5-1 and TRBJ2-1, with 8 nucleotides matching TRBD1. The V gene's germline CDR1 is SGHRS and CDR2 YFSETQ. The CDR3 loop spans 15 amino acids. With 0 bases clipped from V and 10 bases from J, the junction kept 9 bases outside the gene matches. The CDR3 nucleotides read TGCGCCAGCAGCTTGGCAGGGACAGGTCGTGAAGAGCAGTTCTTC. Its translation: CASSLAGTGREEQFF.

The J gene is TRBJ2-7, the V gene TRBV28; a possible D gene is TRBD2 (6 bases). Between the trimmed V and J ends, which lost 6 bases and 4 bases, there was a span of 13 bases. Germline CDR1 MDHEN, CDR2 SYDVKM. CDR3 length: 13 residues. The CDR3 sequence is CASRVGSEYEQYF. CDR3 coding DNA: TGTGCCAGCAGAGTCGGGAGTGAGTACGAGCAGTACTTC.

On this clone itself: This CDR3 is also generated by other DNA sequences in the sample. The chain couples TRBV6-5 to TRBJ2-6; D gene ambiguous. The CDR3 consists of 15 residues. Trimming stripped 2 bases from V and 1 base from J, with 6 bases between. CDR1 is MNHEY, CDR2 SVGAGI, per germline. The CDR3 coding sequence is TGTGCCAGCAGTTACCGGCCGTCTGGGGCCAACGTCCTGACTTTC. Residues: CASSYRPSGANVLTF.

CDR3 sequence reads: CASSIAGRARWEAFF. The CDR3 nucleotides read TGTGCCAGTAGTATTGCGGGCCGGGCACGTTGGGAAGCTTTCTTT. The chain uses TRBV19 and TRBJ1-1; unclear D gene. Trimming removed 3 bases from V and 8 bases from J, with 19 bases in between. This CDR3 has 15 amino acids. CDR1 LNHDA and CDR2 SQIVND come from the germline V gene (reference sequence).

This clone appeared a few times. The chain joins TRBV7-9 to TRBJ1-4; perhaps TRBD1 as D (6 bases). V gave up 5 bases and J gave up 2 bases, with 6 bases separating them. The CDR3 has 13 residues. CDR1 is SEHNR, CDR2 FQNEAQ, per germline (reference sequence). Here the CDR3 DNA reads TGTGCCAGCAGCAGGGGGACTAATGAAAAACTGTTTTTT. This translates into CASSRGTNEKLFF.

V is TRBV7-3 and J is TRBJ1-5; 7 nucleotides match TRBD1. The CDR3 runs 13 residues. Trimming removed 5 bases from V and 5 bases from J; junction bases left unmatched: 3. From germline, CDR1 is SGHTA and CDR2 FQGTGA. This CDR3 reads CASSPDRDQPQHF. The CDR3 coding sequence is TGTGCCAGCAGCCCCGACAGGGATCAGCCCCAGCATTTT.

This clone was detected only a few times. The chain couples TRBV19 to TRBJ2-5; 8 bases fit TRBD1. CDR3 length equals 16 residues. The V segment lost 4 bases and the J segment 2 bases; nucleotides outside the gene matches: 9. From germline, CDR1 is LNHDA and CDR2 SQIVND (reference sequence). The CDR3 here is CASSNQQGGSQETQYF. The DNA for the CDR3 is TGTGCCAGTAGTAACCAACAGGGGGGATCACAAGAGACCCAGTACTTC.

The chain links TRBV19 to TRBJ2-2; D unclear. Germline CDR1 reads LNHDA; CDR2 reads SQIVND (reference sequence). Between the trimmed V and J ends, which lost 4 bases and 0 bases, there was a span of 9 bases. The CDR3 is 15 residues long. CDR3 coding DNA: TGTGCCAGTAGTAGGGCTATCTCGAACACCGGGGAGCTGTTTTTT. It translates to CASSRAISNTGELFF.

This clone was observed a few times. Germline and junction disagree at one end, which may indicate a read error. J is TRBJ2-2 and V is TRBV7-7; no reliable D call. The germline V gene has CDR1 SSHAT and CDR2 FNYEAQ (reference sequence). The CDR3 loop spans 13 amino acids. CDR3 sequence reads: CASSSPDTGELFF. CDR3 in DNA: TGTGCTAGCAGCTCACCTGACACCGGGGAGCTGTTTTTT.

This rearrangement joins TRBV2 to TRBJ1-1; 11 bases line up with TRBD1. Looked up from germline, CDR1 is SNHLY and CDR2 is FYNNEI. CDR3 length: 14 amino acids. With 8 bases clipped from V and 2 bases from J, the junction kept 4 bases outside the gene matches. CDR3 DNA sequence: TGTGCCAGCGGGGGACAGGGGGTAAACACTGAAGCTTTCTTT. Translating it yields CASGGQGVNTEAFF.

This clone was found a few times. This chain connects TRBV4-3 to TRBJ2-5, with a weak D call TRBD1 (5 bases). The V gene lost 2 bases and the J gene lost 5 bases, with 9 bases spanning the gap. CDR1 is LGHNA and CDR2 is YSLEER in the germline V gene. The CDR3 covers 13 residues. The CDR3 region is CASSQSGAETQYF. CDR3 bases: TGCGCCAGCAGCCAAAGTGGGGCGGAGACCCAGTACTTC.

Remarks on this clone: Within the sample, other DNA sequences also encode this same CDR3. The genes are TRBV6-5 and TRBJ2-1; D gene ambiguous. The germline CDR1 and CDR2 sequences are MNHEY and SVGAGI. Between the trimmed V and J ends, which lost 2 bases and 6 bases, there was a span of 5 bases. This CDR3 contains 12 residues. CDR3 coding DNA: TGTGCCAGCAGTTACAAGGGCAATGAGCAGTTCTTC. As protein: CASSYKGNEQFF.